The sequence of this T cell receptor (beta chain) was determined in a study of blood T cell repertoires in COVID-19. For the study at large: PBMCs, B-cell-depleted T cells, or T cells were the source of the cDNA or gDNA that made up the material.

As handled by the study authors: Amplifying reference gene primers gave estimates of nucleated cell counts. TCRdb's table, derived via immunoSEQ multiplex PCR, lists solely in-frame clones and lacks some. From that table come the V and J calls and clone size; the DNA was used to work out D and trimming. The sample lists about 250,000 clones; about 82% were seen once. The Seattle patients joined while their infection was active and were tracked longitudinally afterward. The source is an elderly woman with COVID-19, enrolled during active disease. The sequencing sample was made of peripheral blood.

CDR3 sequence: CASKSTYSYNEQFF. In nucleotides, the CDR3 is TGTGCCAGCAAATCAACTTACTCCTACAATGAGCAGTTCTTC. The chain has TRBV6-5 and TRBJ2-1; D is unclear. The V gene's germline CDR1 is MNHEY and CDR2 SVGAGI. Trimming took off 7 bases at V and 0 bases at J, with 10 bases between the two ends. This CDR3 spans 14 amino acids.